The 16 T cell receptor beta chains in this list originate from one sample, sequenced in a study of shared clonotypes between healthy human individuals. Here immunoSEQ multiplex PCR was the method, and the copy in TCRdb shows in-frame clones only, minus some. Of some 1.4 million clones listed, roughly 96% were seen once; the top ten hold roughly 1.2%. The sequenced sample consisted of naive CD4+ T cells sorted from blood. Subset indicated: CD45RA+ positively selected. These receptors all come from a man younger than 40 in good health.

This chain uses TRBV6-5 with TRBJ2-1; 7 bases agree with TRBD2. With 6 bases clipped from V and 3 bases from J, the junction kept 2 bases outside the gene matches. CDR1 MNHEY and CDR2 SVGAGI come from the germline V gene. There are 13 residues in the CDR3. For the CDR3, the DNA is TGTGCCAGCAGGCGGGAGAACTACAATGAGCAGTTCTTC. This sequence encodes CASRRENYNEQFF.

The chain links TRBV14 to TRBJ2-7, with 7 bases aligning to TRBD1. The CDR3 is made up of 15 amino acids. With V trimmed by 1 base and J by 5 bases, 8 bases remained unmatched. Germline values: CDR1 SGHDN, CDR2 FVKESK. For the CDR3, the DNA is TGTGCCAGCAGCCAAGGGACAGGTAGGGCGGACGAGCAGTACTTC. Translating gives CASSQGTGRADEQYF.

The chain uses TRBV4-2 and TRBJ2-4; 11 bases map to TRBD1. The germline gives CDR1 LGHNA, CDR2 YNFKEQ. The V gene end was trimmed by 4 bases and the J gene end by 9 bases; junction bases not matched to a gene: 8. The CDR3 is made up of 15 amino acids. This CDR3 reads CASSPGRTGGGIQYF. The CDR3 DNA follows: TGTGCCAGCAGCCCCGGACGGACAGGGGGCGGCATTCAGTACTTC.

The chain employs TRBV6-4 and TRBJ2-3; the match to TRBD2 covers 13 bases. The V gene end was trimmed by 5 bases and the J gene end by 1 base; junction bases not matched to a gene: 9. Germline V gene sequence: CDR1 MRHNA, CDR2 SNTAGT. CDR3 length: 18 amino acids. For the CDR3, the DNA is TGTGCCAGCAGTCAAAGGACTAGCGGGAGTGTTGGCACAGATACGCAGTATTTT. Amino acids: CASSQRTSGSVGTDTQYF.

The chain has TRBV6-6 and TRBJ2-5; no reliable D call. V lost 2 bases and J lost 4, with 8 bases in between. This CDR3 region has 13 residues. CDR1 is MNHNY, CDR2 SVGAGI, per germline (reference sequence). CDR3 in amino acids: CASSYRVTETQYF. As DNA, the CDR3 is TGTGCCAGCAGTTACAGGGTAACAGAGACCCAGTACTTC.

The chain carries TRBV29-1 and TRBJ2-7, with D perhaps matching TRBD2 (6 bases). V gave up 7 bases and J gave up 2 bases, with 9 bases separating them. This CDR3 spans 11 amino acids. Germline values: CDR1 SQVTM, CDR2 ANQGSEA. The DNA of the CDR3 is TGCAGCGCCGGGGGTGCCTACGAGCAGTACTTC. Its protein product is CSAGGAYEQYF.

The chain uses TRBV14 and TRBJ2-1; possibly TRBD1 for D (5 bases). CDR1 is SGHDN and CDR2 is FVKESK in the germline V gene. CDR3 length: 15 residues. Trimming removed 4 bases at V and 4 bases at J, with 14 bases between. For the CDR3, the DNA is TGTGCCAGCAGCCGCCCCGGCCGACAGTACAATGAGCAGTTCTTC. Its protein product is CASSRPGRQYNEQFF.

V and J are TRBV28 and TRBJ2-7; TRBD2 agrees at 7 bases. CDR3 length equals 14 residues. Looked up from germline, CDR1 is MDHEN and CDR2 is SYDVKM. Trimming removed 8 bases from V and 6 bases from J; junction bases left unmatched: 13. The DNA of the CDR3 is TGTGCCAGCTCTGAAACCGCGGGAGCAGGCGAGCAGTACTTC. Translation: CASSETAGAGEQYF.

The chain carries TRBV5-6 and TRBJ1-5, with D unresolved. V was pared by 1 base and J by 1 base, with 6 bases between. Looked up from germline, CDR1 is SGHDT and CDR2 is YYEEEE. This CDR3 is 14 amino acids long. This chain's CDR3 is CASSLLDSNQPQHF. In nucleotides, the CDR3 is TGTGCCAGCAGCTTGTTGGACAGCAATCAGCCCCAGCATTTT.

The gene calls are TRBV10-3 and TRBJ2-1, with 10 bases lining up with TRBD2. The CDR3 contains 15 residues. Unmatched junction bases numbered 10, after V lost 7 bases and J lost 7 bases. The germline CDR1 and CDR2 sequences are ENHRY and SYGVKD. CDR3 sequence: CAITASGSTANEQFF. The CDR3 DNA is TGTGCCATCACGGCTAGCGGGAGTACGGCAAATGAGCAGTTCTTC.

V is TRBV4-3 and J is TRBJ2-3, with 12 bases matching TRBD2. The CDR3 covers 16 residues. V was pared by 2 bases and J by 5 bases, with 5 bases of the junction left unmatched. The germline gives CDR1 LGHNA, CDR2 YSLEER. The CDR3 is CASSQNLAGGLDTQYF. The CDR3 region has the DNA TGCGCCAGCAGCCAAAATCTAGCGGGAGGGTTAGATACGCAGTATTTT.

V usage is TRBV9 and J usage is TRBJ2-1; weak D call: TRBD2 (5 bases). CDR3 length equals 14 residues. V was trimmed by 1 base and J by 6 bases, leaving 11 bases between them. Germline lookup yields CDR1 SGDLS and CDR2 YYNGEE. The DNA for the CDR3 is TGTGCCAGCAGCGTACAAGCGGTCAGCAATGAGCAGTTCTTC. The encoded protein is CASSVQAVSNEQFF. The variable domain in full, with the rest retrieved from reference TRBV9 and TRBJ2-1, is DSGVTQTPKHLITATGQRVTLRCSPRSGDLSVYWYQQSLDQGLQFLIQYYNGEERAKGNILERFSAQQFPDLHSELNLSSLELGDSALYFCASSVQAVSNEQFFGPGTRLTVL.

The rearrangement joins TRBV6-6 to TRBJ2-5, with a weak D call TRBD1 (5 bases). The CDR3 is 15 residues long. The germline gives CDR1 MNHNY, CDR2 SVGAGI (reference sequence). V was cut by 6 bases and J by 7 bases, with 21 bases left in between. The CDR3 DNA is TGTGCCAGCAGAGATTCAGGGTACAGAATAGGGACCCAGTACTTC. It encodes CASRDSGYRIGTQYF.

A word on this clone: The same CDR3 also results from other DNA sequences found in this sample. The chain couples TRBV5-5 to TRBJ2-5; unclear D gene. The CDR3 loop spans 12 amino acids. Trimming removed 0 bases from V and 5 bases from J, with 5 bases in between. CDR1 and CDR2 from the germline V gene are SGHKS and YYEKEE (reference sequence). The CDR3 spells CASSLARETQYF. CDR3 sequence (DNA): TGTGCCAGCAGCTTGGCCCGGGAGACCCAGTACTTC.

V is TRBV4-2 and J is TRBJ1-2, with a possible D match to TRBD1 (5 bases). V was cut by 4 bases and J by 6 bases, with 15 bases left in between. This CDR3 is built from 14 residues. CDR1 LGHNA and CDR2 YNFKEQ come from the germline V gene. The CDR3 region is CASSPPRGEDGYTF. CDR3 nucleotide sequence: TGTGCCAGCAGCCCTCCACGGGGGGAAGATGGCTACACCTTC.

The count of this clone is one. This chain links TRBV7-3 with TRBJ1-1; D not resolved. CDR1 SGHTA and CDR2 FQGTGA come from the germline V gene. The CDR3 is 15 amino acids. Trimming cost V 2 bases and J 0 bases, with 10 bases left between them. Here the CDR3 reads CASSLSRAMNTEAFF. CDR3 coding DNA: TGTGCCAGCAGCTTATCTAGGGCGATGAACACTGAAGCTTTCTTT.